There are a few counts of the clone carrying this TCR beta chain. Its antigen is currently unknown. Losses at the gene ends were 5 bases for V and 6 bases for J; bases not matched to a gene: 8. Germline assignment: CDR1 MNHNS and CDR2 SASEGT. The length of the CDR3 is 15 residues. TCRdb re-called the reads through MiXCR, storing one row per CDR3 protein. The table records a few hundred thousand distinct CDR3 sequences, roughly 16% of them present only once. The data originate from a study of T cell repertoires in cytomegalovirus infection. Study-wide background: CMV infection plus the matching HLA type was flagged by public TCR beta signatures.

Overall study results and limits: Dominating the ex vivo response were TCR beta clonotypes that were CMV-specific and HLA-C-restricted.

Sequencing was performed on PBMCs. The sequence came from a human donor in good health (CMV status not recorded). Some clones in this sample may be carry-over from other donors' samples. The chain couples TRBV6-1 to TRBJ2-3; 10 bases align to TRBD1. CDR3 amino acids: CASSFGQGGADTQYF. The DNA for the CDR3 is TGTGCCAGCAGTTTCGGACAGGGGGGCGCGGATACGCAGTATTTT.